This T cell receptor beta chain derives from a study of control samples from healthy donors and cancer patients. Sequencing used immunoSEQ multiplex PCR; TCRdb keeps in-frame clones, though not all of them. Of approximately 84,000 clones in the sample, about four fifths were seen once. CDR1 is KGHSH and CDR2 is LQKENI in the germline V gene. The V end lost 0 bases, the J end lost 7 bases, and 6 bases lay between the germline ends. This CDR3 comprises 12 residues. V and J are TRBV18 and TRBJ1-2; no clear D gene. The specimen sequenced was blood. The sequence was collected from a woman aged 55-69 years in good health. The CDR3, as DNA: TGTGCCAGCTCACCACCAGTTGGTGGCTACACCTTC. Protein product: CASSPPVGGYTF.